The 18 T cell receptor beta chains in this list originate from one sample, sequenced in a study of T cell responses to AZD1222 COVID-19 vaccine (dated by TCRdb to about 2021). This sample's time point label indicates: baseline before first vaccination. Library preparation was by the immunoSEQ multiplex PCR assay. Entries here come from immuneACCESS through TCRdb and include only in-frame sequences with V and J called. Some clones fail to appear in such tables; in the studies checked, an unresolved V gene covers under half of the shortfall, and the cause of the remainder is unknown. This sample lists about 180,000 clones; around 90% were detected once. The ten most abundant clones make up about 3% of the sample. This material consisted of peripheral blood, taken on day 0 of AZD1222 vaccination. The receptors were gathered from an adult in good health.

This chain links TRBV18 with TRBJ1-3, with TRBD1 as a possible D gene (6 bases). V was pared by 2 bases and J by 0 bases, with 11 bases between. This CDR3 has 16 amino acids. CDR1 is KGHSH and CDR2 is LQKENI in the germline V gene. The CDR3 nucleotides read TGTGCCAGCTCACCAAACAGGGACAACTCTGGAAACACCATATATTTT. Its translation is CASSPNRDNSGNTIYF.

V is TRBV28 and J is TRBJ2-4; D possibly corresponds to TRBD1 (5 bases). CDR3 length: 16 amino acids. Trimming stripped 3 bases from V and 8 bases from J, with 20 bases between. The germline gives CDR1 MDHEN, CDR2 SYDVKM. CDR3 in amino acids: CASSLRGQHRRDIQYF. The CDR3 DNA is TGTGCCAGCAGTTTGCGAGGACAACACCGCAGGGACATTCAGTACTTC.

V is TRBV3-1 (or the pseudogene TRBV3-2) and J is TRBJ1-1; D ambiguous. The CDR3 contains 11 residues. Germline V gene lookup returns CDR1 LGHDT and CDR2 YNNKEL (reference sequence). V dropped 1 base and J dropped 10 bases, with 7 bases sitting between them. CDR3: CASSQVGLAFF. The CDR3 region has the DNA TGTGCCAGCAGCCAAGTAGGGTTAGCTTTCTTT.

The chain has TRBV2 and TRBJ1-6; maybe TRBD1 (6 bases). CDR3 size: 21 residues. Trimming pared 4 bases from V and 7 bases from J, leaving 32 bases between. Germline assignment: CDR1 SNHLY and CDR2 FYNNEI. This chain's CDR3 is CASSGQGETSSWTAPNSPLHF. The DNA of the CDR3 is TGTGCCAGCAGTGGGCAGGGCGAGACGTCTTCCTGGACAGCTCCGAATTCACCCCTCCACTTT.

This clone showed up just once. The chain combines TRBV19 with TRBJ2-3, with D tentatively TRBD2 (5 bases). Germline CDR1 and CDR2: LNHDA and SQIVND (reference sequence). There are 15 residues in the CDR3. With 0 bases removed from V and 0 bases from J, the gap between germline ends came to 7 bases. The CDR3 region has the DNA TGTGCCAGTAGTATAGACCTAGCAAGCACAGATACGCAGTATTTT. Translation gives CASSIDLASTDTQYF.

This sequence joins TRBV7-2 and TRBJ1-5, with D maybe TRBD1 (6 bases). The CDR3 sequence is 15 residues long. V shed 5 bases and J shed 3 bases, with 14 bases lying between them. The germline CDR1 and CDR2 sequences are SGHTA and FQGNSA. For the CDR3, the DNA is TGTGCCAGCAGCCCTTTTCGGGGGGCCAATCAGCCCCAGCATTTT. Its translation is CASSPFRGANQPQHF.

This sequence joins TRBV27 and TRBJ1-5; no firm D call. The V end was cut by 7 bases, the J end by 0 bases, with 13 bases between. CDR1 MNHEY and CDR2 SMNVEV come from the germline V gene (reference sequence). CDR3 length equals 15 residues. As DNA, the CDR3 is TGTGCCAGCAAGTGGCGGAGCCTTAGCAATCAGCCCCAGCATTTT. This translates into CASKWRSLSNQPQHF.

The rearrangement uses TRBV5-8 and TRBJ2-2; 11 bases are shared with TRBD2. Trimming took 4 bases from V and 7 from J; bases not matched to a gene: 9. The CDR3 spans 16 residues. The germline gives CDR1 SGHTS, CDR2 YDEGEE. The CDR3 is CASSRALAGAGGELFF. DNA for the CDR3: TGTGCCAGCAGCCGCGCACTAGCGGGAGCTGGCGGGGAGCTGTTTTTT. Supplemented by reference TRBV5-8 and TRBJ2-2, the full variable domain reads EAGVTQSPTHLIKTRGQQATLRCSPISGHTSVYWYQQALGLGLQFLLWYDEGEERNRGNFPPRFSGRQFPNYSSELNVNALELEDSALYLCASSRALAGAGGELFFGEGSRLTVL.

There are a few counts of this clone. The CDR3 bases are TGTGCCAGCAGCAAGGACGAAGGGACTGAAGCTTTCTTT. Translating it yields CASSKDEGTEAFF. This sequence joins TRBV6-4 and TRBJ1-1; D unresolved. CDR1 is MRHNA, CDR2 SNTAGT, per germline. This CDR3 is built from 13 residues. V lost 6 bases, J lost 5 bases, and 13 bases lay in between.

J is TRBJ2-7 and V is TRBV6-1; weak D call: TRBD2 (5 bases). CDR1 MNHNS and CDR2 SASEGT come from the germline V gene. This CDR3 contains 17 residues. The V and J ends lost 1 base and 2 bases respectively, with 18 bases between them. The CDR3 coding sequence is TGTGCCAGCAGTGAAGGGGTAGCGCGGGCTGGGGCCTACGAGCAGTACTTC. Protein sequence: CASSEGVARAGAYEQYF.

V is TRBV3-1 (or the pseudogene TRBV3-2) and J is TRBJ2-7; D ambiguous. This CDR3 spans 12 amino acids. Trimming took 1 base from V and 9 from J, leaving 10 bases between them. The germline CDR1 and CDR2 sequences are LGHDT and YNNKEL (reference sequence). The CDR3 region is CASSQGRRGQYF. CDR3 coding DNA: TGTGCCAGCAGCCAAGGAAGACGCGGGCAGTACTTC.

The table lists this clone with a few counts. The chain employs TRBV28 and TRBJ1-3, with D uncertain. CDR1 is MDHEN, CDR2 SYDVKM, per germline. This CDR3 has 13 amino acids. V lost 4 bases to trimming and J lost 0 bases, with 4 bases between them. The CDR3 spells CASSSPSGNTIYF. Here the CDR3 DNA reads TGTGCCAGCAGTTCTCCCTCTGGAAACACCATATATTTT.

J is TRBJ1-3 and V is TRBV5-1; 8 nucleotides align to TRBD1. This CDR3 comprises 14 residues. V shed 4 bases and J 2 bases; nucleotides not matched to a gene: 2. CDR1 and CDR2 (germline): SGHRS, YFSETQ. CDR3 sequence reads: CASSLQGAGNTIYF. The CDR3 bases are TGCGCCAGCAGCCTACAGGGGGCTGGAAACACCATATATTTT.

The gene calls are TRBV20-1 and TRBJ1-2, with 9 bases identical to TRBD1. The CDR3 covers 13 residues. Germline CDR1 DFQATT, CDR2 SNEGSKA (reference sequence). The trim removed 3 bases at V and 5 bases at J, leaving 4 bases unmatched. In nucleotides, the CDR3 is TGCAGTGCTAGTGGACAGGGGCGTTATGGCTACACCTTC. This codes for CSASGQGRYGYTF.

This chain joins TRBV6-6 and TRBJ1-1, with D uncertain. The CDR3 is 14 amino acids. V was shortened by 7 bases and J by 5 bases, with 17 bases between the two germline ends. CDR1 is MNHNY and CDR2 is SVGAGI in the germline V gene (reference sequence). CDR3 DNA: TGTGCCAGCACCCCAAACCCGGGATGGACTGAAGCTTTCTTT. Its translation is CASTPNPGWTEAFF.

The chain employs TRBV11-2 and TRBJ2-7; 11 bases align to TRBD2. The CDR3 sequence is 15 residues long. Germline assignment: CDR1 SGHAT and CDR2 FQNNGV. With V trimmed by 5 bases and J by 2 bases, 5 bases remained unmatched. CDR3 protein: CASSQISGRAYEQYF. For the CDR3, the DNA is TGTGCCAGCAGCCAAATTAGCGGGAGGGCCTACGAGCAGTACTTC.

This clone was seen a few times. The V and J genes are TRBV7-8 and TRBJ1-2, with no clear D. CDR3 length: 13 residues. Germline assignment: CDR1 SGHVS and CDR2 FQNEAQ. Trimming took off 5 bases at V and 10 bases at J, with 17 bases between the two ends. Here the CDR3 reads CASSPPESSDYTF. CDR3 nucleotide sequence: TGTGCCAGCAGCCCTCCGGAGTCCAGCGACTACACCTTC.

The genes are TRBV5-1 and TRBJ2-1; TRBD1 aligns across 7 bases. With 4 bases clipped from V and 6 bases from J, the junction kept 10 bases outside the gene matches. Germline assignment: CDR1 SGHRS and CDR2 YFSETQ. The CDR3 covers 15 residues. The CDR3 DNA follows: TGCGCCAGCAGCCTCGGGACAGTCGTGGGCAATGAGCAGTTCTTC. The encoded protein is CASSLGTVVGNEQFF. Full variable domain (missing parts from reference TRBV5-1 and TRBJ2-1): KAGVTQTPRYLIKTRGQQVTLSCSPISGHRSVSWYQQTPGQGLQFLFEYFSETQRNKGNFPGRFSGRQFSNSRSEMNVSTLELGDSALYLCASSLGTVVGNEQFFGPGTRLTVL.